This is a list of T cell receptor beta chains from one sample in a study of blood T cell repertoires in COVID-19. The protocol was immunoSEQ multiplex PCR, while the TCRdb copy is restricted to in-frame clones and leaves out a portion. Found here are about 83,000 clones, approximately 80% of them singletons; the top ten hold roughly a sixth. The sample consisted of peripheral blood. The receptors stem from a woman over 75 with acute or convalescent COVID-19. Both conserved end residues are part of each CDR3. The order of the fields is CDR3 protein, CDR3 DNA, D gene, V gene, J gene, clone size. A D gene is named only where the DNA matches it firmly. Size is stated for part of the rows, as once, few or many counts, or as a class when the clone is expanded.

CASSQDRGGTEAFF	TGCGCCAGCAGCCAGGACAGGGGAGGGACTGAAGCTTTCTTT	TRBD1	TRBV4-1	TRBJ1-1	.
CASSMEQGAGGELFF	TGTGCCAGTAGTATGGAGCAGGGGGCGGGCGGGGAGCTGTTTTTT	TRBD1	TRBV19	TRBJ2-2	.
CASSPRGLAGDEQYF	TGTGCCAGCTCACCACGGGGACTAGCGGGGGACGAGCAGTACTTC	TRBD2	TRBV18	TRBJ2-7	.
CAISEARQGEQYF	TGTGCCATCAGTGAGGCCAGACAGGGGGAGCAGTACTTC	TRBD1	TRBV10-3	TRBJ2-7	once
CASSLDGGQGTSFADEQYF	TGCGCCAGCAGCCTCGACGGGGGACAGGGGACCTCTTTTGCGGACGAGCAGTACTTC	TRBD1	TRBV4-1	TRBJ2-7	.
CAWNPGHRKNEKLFF	TGTGCCTGGAATCCGGGACACCGGAAAAATGAAAAACTGTTTTTT	.	TRBV30	TRBJ1-4	once
CASSDRAKAGELFF	TGTGCCAGCAGTGACCGTGCTAAAGCCGGGGAGCTGTTTTTT	.	TRBV6-4	TRBJ2-2	.
CASSAGQRRGEQYF	TGTGCCAGCAGCGCGGGACAGCGCCGGGGGGAGCAGTACTTC	.	TRBV5-4	TRBJ2-7	.
CASKSGGSQETQYF	TGTGCCAGCAAAAGCGGGGGGTCCCAAGAGACCCAGTACTTC	TRBD2	TRBV6-5	TRBJ2-5	.
CASSEAGKLAFF	TGTGCCAGCAGTGAGGCGGGCAAATTAGCTTTCTTT	.	TRBV27	TRBJ1-1	few
CASSPKSPGTGDYGYTF	TGTGCCAGCTCACCCAAAAGTCCCGGGACAGGGGACTATGGCTACACCTTC	TRBD1	TRBV18	TRBJ1-2	.